This is a list of T cell receptor beta chains from one sample in a study of PD-L1 blockade in urothelial cancer. Sequencing used immunoSEQ multiplex PCR; TCRdb keeps in-frame clones, though not all of them. Of 90,000 to 120,000 clones in the sample, roughly 84% were seen once. This material consisted of PBMCs, taken around atezolizumab (anti-PD-L1) treatment. Every receptor here comes from a middle-aged man with urothelial cancer. The CDR3 runs from the conserved cysteine through the conserved F or W.

j_gene | v_gene | CDR3aa
TRBJ2-7 | TRBV7-6 | CASSPAGQGYEQYF
TRBJ2-1 | TRBV4-2 | CASSPPAASGRAGEQFF
TRBJ1-5 | TRBV28 | CASRIGGQPQHF
TRBJ2-4 | TRBV10-2 | CASRKQGNIQYF
TRBJ2-7 | TRBV14 | CASSQEVRSEQYF
TRBJ1-2 | TRBV6-1 | CASSEGTGGIYGYTF
TRBJ1-3 | TRBV7-8 | CASSSGPAGGNTIYF
TRBJ2-3 | TRBV6-5 | CASSFGATTGIDTQYF
TRBJ1-1 | TRBV4-1 | CASSQVTGLNTEAFF
TRBJ2-3 | TRBV19 | CASSIDPTSGRVGDTQYF
TRBJ2-1 | TRBV12-5 | CASGRSSGGRNEQFF
TRBJ2-5 | TRBV18 | CASSPLGSQETQYF
TRBJ1-4 | TRBV13 | CASSAAGRGGEKLFF
TRBJ2-1 | TRBV30 | CAWSRGGIGNEQFF
TRBJ2-5 | TRBV4-1 | CASSQTGTGRRETQYF
TRBJ2-1 | TRBV29-1 | CSAERLARGNEQFF
TRBJ2-5 | TRBV7-9 | CASSLGAGGSGREQYF
TRBJ2-1 | TRBV7-3 | CASSLTSLNEQFF
TRBJ2-1 | TRBV11-2 | CASSSRTSGSNEQFF
TRBJ2-2 | TRBV11-3 | CASSSTGFTGELFF
TRBJ2-1 | TRBV19 | CASSANTASSYNEQFF
TRBJ2-3 | TRBV27 | CASRFAGGIGTQYF
TRBJ2-3 | TRBV28 | CASSYPLWTSGTTDTQYF
TRBJ1-2 | TRBV5-1 | CASSSGIGYTF
TRBJ2-1 | TRBV28 | CATRDTSGHNEQFF
TRBJ2-3 | TRBV7-8 | CASSLDRGSTDTQYF
TRBJ1-2 | TRBV28 | CASSTGTGELSGYTF
TRBJ2-3 | TRBV4-1 | CASSQDVRIPTQYF
TRBJ2-1 | TRBV6-1 | CASSEASGVIYNEQFF